Given below is one T cell receptor (beta chain) in context. With 5 bases removed from V and 3 bases from J, the gap between germline ends came to 11 bases. Germline-derived CDR1 and CDR2 are LGHNA and YNFKEQ. This CDR3 has 15 residues. The sample comes from a study of blood T cell repertoires in COVID-19. Whole-study context: Acute and convalescent COVID-19 samples came from the United States, Italy and Spain.

Source study methods: How many nucleated cells were present was estimated from reference gene primer amplification. TCRdb keeps only in-frame clones here, not all; method: immunoSEQ multiplex PCR. V and J calls plus clone size are reproduced from that table; the DNA served to infer D and trimming. The sample consists of 95,000 to 110,000 clones, about 87% of them appearing once. The TCR originated in a human donor in a cohort sampled during active or convalescent COVID-19. The sample comprised peripheral blood. The chain links TRBV4-2 to TRBJ1-6, with a weak D call TRBD1 (6 bases). The DNA for the CDR3 is TGTGCCAGCAGCTTCCGGACAGTCTATAATTCACCCCTCCACTTT. It yields the protein CASSFRTVYNSPLHF.